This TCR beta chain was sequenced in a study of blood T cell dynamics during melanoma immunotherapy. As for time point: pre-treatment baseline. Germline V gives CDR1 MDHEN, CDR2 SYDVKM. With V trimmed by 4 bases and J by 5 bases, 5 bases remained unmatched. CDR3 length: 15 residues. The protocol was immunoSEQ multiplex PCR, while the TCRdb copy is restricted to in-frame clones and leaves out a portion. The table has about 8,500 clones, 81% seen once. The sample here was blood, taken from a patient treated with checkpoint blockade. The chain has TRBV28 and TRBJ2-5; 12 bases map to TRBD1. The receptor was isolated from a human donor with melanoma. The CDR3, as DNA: TGTGCCAGCAGTTCCCGGGACAGGGGGCGTGAGACCCAGTACTTC. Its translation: CASSSRDRGRETQYF.